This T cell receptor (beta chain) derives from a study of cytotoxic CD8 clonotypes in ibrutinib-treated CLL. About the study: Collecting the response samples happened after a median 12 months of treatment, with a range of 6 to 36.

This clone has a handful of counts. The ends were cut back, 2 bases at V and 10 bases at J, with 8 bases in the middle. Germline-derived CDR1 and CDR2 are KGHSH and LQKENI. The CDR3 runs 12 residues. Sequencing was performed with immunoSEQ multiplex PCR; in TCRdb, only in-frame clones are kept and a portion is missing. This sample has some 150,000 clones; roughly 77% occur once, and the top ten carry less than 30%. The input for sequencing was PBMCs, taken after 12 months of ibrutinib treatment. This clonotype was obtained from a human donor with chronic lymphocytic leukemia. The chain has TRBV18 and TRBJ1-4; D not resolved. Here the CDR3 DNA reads TGTGCCAGCTCACCATCTTATGGAAAACTGTTTTTT. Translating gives CASSPSYGKLFF.